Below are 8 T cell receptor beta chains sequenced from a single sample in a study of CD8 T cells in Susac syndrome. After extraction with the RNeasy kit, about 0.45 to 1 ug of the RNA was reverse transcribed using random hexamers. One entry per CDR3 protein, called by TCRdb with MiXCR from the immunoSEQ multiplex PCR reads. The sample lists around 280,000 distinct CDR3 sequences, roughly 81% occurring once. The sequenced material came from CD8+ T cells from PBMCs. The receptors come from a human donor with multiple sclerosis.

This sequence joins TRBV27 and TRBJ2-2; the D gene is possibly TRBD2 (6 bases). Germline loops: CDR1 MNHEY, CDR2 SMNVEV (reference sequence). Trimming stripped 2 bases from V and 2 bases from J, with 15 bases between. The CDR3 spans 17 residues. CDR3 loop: CASSLKASRGNTGELFF. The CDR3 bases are TGTGCCAGCAGTTTAAAGGCATCGCGGGGTAACACCGGGGAGCTGTTTTTT.

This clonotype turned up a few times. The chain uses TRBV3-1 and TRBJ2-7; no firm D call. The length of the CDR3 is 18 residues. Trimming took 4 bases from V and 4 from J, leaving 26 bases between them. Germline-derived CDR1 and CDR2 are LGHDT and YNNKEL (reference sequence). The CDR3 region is CASSRYTPFRARSYEQYF. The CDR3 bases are TGTGCCAGCAGCCGCTACACCCCCTTTCGGGCTAGGAGTTACGAGCAGTACTTC.

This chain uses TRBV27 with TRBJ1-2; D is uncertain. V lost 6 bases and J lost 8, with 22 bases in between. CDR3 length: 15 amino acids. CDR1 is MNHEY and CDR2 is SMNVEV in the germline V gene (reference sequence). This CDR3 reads CASSPSPAGRGGYTF. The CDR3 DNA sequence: TGTGCCAGCAGCCCATCCCCCGCGGGCCGAGGAGGCTACACCTTC.

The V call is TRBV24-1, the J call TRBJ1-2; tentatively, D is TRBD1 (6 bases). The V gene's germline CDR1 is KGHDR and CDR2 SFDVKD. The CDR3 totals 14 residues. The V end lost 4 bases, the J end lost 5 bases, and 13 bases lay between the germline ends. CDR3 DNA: TGTGCCACCAGTGAAGCGGGGGGCGGATATGGCTACACCTTC. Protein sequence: CATSEAGGGYGYTF.

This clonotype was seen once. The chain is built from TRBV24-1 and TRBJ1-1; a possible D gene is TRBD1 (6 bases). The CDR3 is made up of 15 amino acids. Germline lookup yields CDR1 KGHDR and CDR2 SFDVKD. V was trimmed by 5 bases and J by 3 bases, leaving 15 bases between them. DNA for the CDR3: TGTGCCACCAGTGCCGCAGGGGATCGAGACACTGAAGCTTTCTTT. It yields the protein CATSAAGDRDTEAFF.

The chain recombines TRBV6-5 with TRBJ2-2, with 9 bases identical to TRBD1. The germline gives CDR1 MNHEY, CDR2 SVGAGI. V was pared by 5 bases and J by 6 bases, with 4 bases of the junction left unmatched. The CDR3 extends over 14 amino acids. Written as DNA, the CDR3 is TGTGCCAGCAGTAGGGGACAGGGCCCCGGGGAGCTGTTTTTT. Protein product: CASSRGQGPGELFF.

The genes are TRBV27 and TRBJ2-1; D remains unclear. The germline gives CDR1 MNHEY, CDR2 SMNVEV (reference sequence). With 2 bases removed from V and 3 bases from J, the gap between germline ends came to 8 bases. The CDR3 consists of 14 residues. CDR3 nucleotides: TGTGCCAGCAGTTTAGGGATAAACTACAATGAGCAGTTCTTC. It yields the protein CASSLGINYNEQFF.

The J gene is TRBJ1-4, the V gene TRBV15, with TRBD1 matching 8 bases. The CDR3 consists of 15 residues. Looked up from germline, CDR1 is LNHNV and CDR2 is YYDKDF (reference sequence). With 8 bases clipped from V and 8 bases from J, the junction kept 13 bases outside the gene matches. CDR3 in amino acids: CATGLEDRVEEKLFF. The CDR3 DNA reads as TGTGCCACCGGTCTTGAGGACAGGGTCGAGGAAAAACTGTTTTTT.